What follows are 15 T cell receptor beta chains derived from one specimen sequenced in a study of CD8+ T cells in alopecia areata (dated by TCRdb to 2016 to 2018). According to the study, the label for this sample's time point signals: baseline before oral tofacitinib. Library prep was done by the immunoSEQ multiplex PCR assay. RNA was extracted from all samples and reverse transcribed into cDNA, which served as template for TCR sequencing. As stored in TCRdb, this immuneACCESS dataset retains in-frame rearrangements with V and J assigned. A fraction of the clones does not appear; measured against another copy, unresolved V genes explain less than half of the discrepancy, and the remainder lacks a known reason. Recorded for this sample are tens of thousands of clones; approximately 58% of them occurred a single time. The ten largest clones represent under 20% of the sample. Sequenced here: CD8+ T cells sorted from blood, sampled at week 0. The receptors were gathered from a human donor with alopecia areata.

The CDR3 loop reads CASSEGQGANYEQYF. CDR3 DNA sequence: TGTGCCAGCAGCGAGGGACAGGGTGCGAACTACGAGCAGTACTTC. The chain couples TRBV6-1 to TRBJ2-7, with 9 nucleotides matching TRBD1. The ends lost 6 bases at V and 3 bases at J; junction bases unmatched: 9. CDR3 length: 15 amino acids. Germline CDR1 reads MNHNS; CDR2 reads SASEGT.

This chain links TRBV4-1 with TRBJ2-7; the D is unclear. From germline, CDR1 is MGHRA and CDR2 YSYEKL. This CDR3 region has 14 residues. Trimming took off 0 bases at V and 10 bases at J, with 16 bases between the two ends. CDR3 in amino acids: CASSQDLGNSLQYF. In DNA, the CDR3 is TGCGCCAGCAGCCAAGATCTTGGGAACAGCCTTCAGTACTTC.

CDR3 residues: CSVDDRDETQYF. The CDR3, as DNA: TGCAGCGTAGATGACAGGGATGAGACCCAGTACTTC. This sequence joins TRBV29-1 and TRBJ2-5; 7 bases agree with TRBD1. Germline CDR1 and CDR2: SQVTM and ANQGSEA. The V segment lost 6 bases and the J segment 5 bases; nucleotides outside the gene matches: 6. The CDR3 contains 12 residues. Together with reference TRBV29-1 and TRBJ2-5, the CDR3 gives the full variable domain: SAVISQKPSRDICQRGTSLTIQCQVDSQVTMMFWYRQQPGQSLTLIATANQGSEATYESGFVIDKFPISRPNLTFSTLTVSNMSPEDSSIYLCSVDDRDETQYFGPGTRLLVL.

There are a few counts of this clone. The genes are TRBV7-9 and TRBJ1-4; D uncertain. The germline gives CDR1 SEHNR, CDR2 FQNEAQ (reference sequence). The CDR3 has 13 residues. Trimming removed 7 bases at V and 3 bases at J, with 9 bases between. In DNA form, the CDR3 reads TGTGCCAGCAACGGGTTGCCTAATGAAAAACTGTTTTTT. It translates to CASNGLPNEKLFF.

The chain has TRBV29-1 and TRBJ1-2, with a weak D call TRBD1 (5 bases). From germline, CDR1 is SQVTM and CDR2 ANQGSEA. V shed 5 bases and J shed 7 bases, with 11 bases lying between them. CDR3 length: 11 amino acids. DNA of the CDR3: TGCAGCGTTTCCACAGGAGTTGGCTACACCTTC. As protein: CSVSTGVGYTF.

V is TRBV5-6 and J is TRBJ2-1, with D maybe TRBD2 (5 bases). The germline V gene encodes CDR1 SGHDT and CDR2 YYEEEE. The V and J ends lost 5 bases and 7 bases respectively, with 22 bases between them. The CDR3 has 16 amino acids. CDR3 coding DNA: TGTGCCAGCAGGACTACCCCTCCGTTGGCCCGGAATGAGCAGTTCTTC. Translating gives CASRTTPPLARNEQFF.

The chain employs TRBV4-3 and TRBJ1-5, with TRBD1 identical over 9 bases. Germline values: CDR1 LGHNA, CDR2 YSLEER. The CDR3 is 14 residues long. The V gene end was trimmed by 4 bases and the J gene end by 6 bases; junction bases not matched to a gene: 4. CDR3 amino acids: CASSPGQGSQPQHF. The CDR3 DNA follows: TGCGCCAGCAGCCCGGGACAGGGTAGTCAGCCCCAGCATTTT.

The V gene is TRBV13, the J gene TRBJ2-3, with 9 bases that match TRBD2. The V gene end was trimmed by 2 bases and the J gene end by 2 bases; junction bases not matched to a gene: 5. The CDR3 spans 16 residues. Germline CDR1 is PRHDT and CDR2 is FYEKMQ (reference sequence). The CDR3 protein is CASSLQAGGITDTQYF. Here the CDR3 DNA reads TGTGCCAGCAGCTTACAAGCGGGAGGTATCACAGATACGCAGTATTTT.

The chain carries TRBV7-9 and TRBJ2-7; D is perhaps TRBD1 (5 bases). This CDR3 is 14 amino acids long. CDR1 SEHNR and CDR2 FQNEAQ come from the germline V gene (reference sequence). The V end was cut by 5 bases, the J end by 6 bases, with 17 bases between. DNA for the CDR3: TGTGCCAGCAGCCACCCCCTCGCAGGGCCCGAGCAGTACTTC. Amino acids: CASSHPLAGPEQYF.

The chain couples TRBV5-1 to TRBJ1-2; 8 nucleotides align to TRBD1. Germline CDR1 SGHRS, CDR2 YFSETQ. V shed 3 bases and J 5 bases; nucleotides not matched to a gene: 6. CDR3 size: 14 residues. CDR3 residues: CASSYSGTGYGYTF. In nucleotides, the CDR3 is TGCGCCAGCAGCTACTCCGGGACAGGATATGGCTACACCTTC.

This chain uses TRBV6-6 with TRBJ1-4; D might be TRBD1 (6 bases). CDR1 and CDR2 from the germline V gene are MNHNY and SVGAGI (reference sequence). The CDR3 runs 14 residues. Deletions cut 7 bases from V and 7 bases from J, with 16 bases between. The CDR3 nucleotides are TGTGCCAGCACCTACGGGGGGGCTCGTGAAAAACTGTTTTTT. This translates into CASTYGGAREKLFF.

V gene TRBV5-1 combines with J gene TRBJ2-3; D perhaps matches TRBD2 (5 bases). There are 12 residues in the CDR3. V was trimmed by 4 bases and J by 4 bases, leaving 7 bases between them. The germline V gene has CDR1 SGHRS and CDR2 YFSETQ. CDR3 sequence (DNA): TGCGCCAGCAGCGGACTTTCAGATACGCAGTATTTT. This translates into CASSGLSDTQYF.

This clone has only one observation. The rearrangement links TRBV4-1 to TRBJ2-7, with 7 bases identical to TRBD1. CDR1 and CDR2 from the germline V gene are MGHRA and YSYEKL. The ends lost 5 bases at V and 1 base at J; junction bases unmatched: 11. This CDR3 region has 16 residues. This chain's CDR3 is CASSMHFWDRSYEQYF. The CDR3 DNA is TGCGCCAGCAGCATGCACTTTTGGGACAGATCCTACGAGCAGTACTTC.

The V call is TRBV7-9, the J call TRBJ1-2; no definite D call. V lost 5 bases, J lost 4 bases, and 14 bases lay in between. The CDR3 extends over 14 amino acids. Germline-derived CDR1 and CDR2 are SEHNR and FQNEAQ (reference sequence). The CDR3 spells CASSPMWNAYGYTF. CDR3 DNA sequence: TGTGCCAGCAGCCCTATGTGGAATGCCTATGGCTACACCTTC.

The sample holds one count of this clone. Other DNA sequences of this sample code for an identical CDR3. The CDR3 bases are TGTGCCAGCAGTTACTCTGAGGTCACTGAAGCTTTCTTT. This codes for CASSYSEVTEAFF. The V gene is TRBV6-5, the J gene TRBJ1-1; D uncertain. This CDR3 spans 13 amino acids. Deletions cut 0 bases from V and 4 bases from J, with 6 bases between. CDR1 MNHEY and CDR2 SVGAGI come from the germline V gene.